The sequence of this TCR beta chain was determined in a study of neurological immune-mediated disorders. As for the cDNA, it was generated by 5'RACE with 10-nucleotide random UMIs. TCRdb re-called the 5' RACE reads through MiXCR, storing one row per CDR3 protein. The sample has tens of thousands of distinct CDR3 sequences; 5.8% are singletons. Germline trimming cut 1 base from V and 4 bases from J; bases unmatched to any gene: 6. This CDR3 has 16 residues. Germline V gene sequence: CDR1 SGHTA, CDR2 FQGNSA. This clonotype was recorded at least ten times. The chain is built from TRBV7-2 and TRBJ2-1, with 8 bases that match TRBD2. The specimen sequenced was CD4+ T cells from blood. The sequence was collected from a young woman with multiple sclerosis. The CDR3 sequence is CASSLGGRLKYNEQFF. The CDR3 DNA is TGTGCCAGCAGCTTAGGCGGGAGGCTGAAGTACAATGAGCAGTTCTTC.